The rows below give T cell receptor beta chains drawn from one sample of a study of blood T cell repertoires in COVID-19. Assay used: immunoSEQ multiplex PCR; TCRdb lists only in-frame clones, some missing. This table holds some 250,000 clones, roughly 87% found once. Sequenced sample: peripheral blood. The origin of the receptors is a human donor in a cohort sampled during active COVID-19. The CDR3 runs from the conserved cysteine through the conserved F or W. Each record gives: clone size, J gene, D gene, V gene, CDR3 length, CDR3 DNA, CDR3 protein. D genes are given only for firm matches. Where a row states a size, it is once, few, many or the class of an expanded clone; other rows omit it.

abundance: -; j_gene: TRBJ1-3; d_gene: -; v_gene: TRBV7-9; len: 14; CDR3nt: TGTGCCAGCAGCTTAAGGTCAGGTGGAAACACCATATATTTT; CDR3aa: CASSLRSGGNTIYF
abundance: -; j_gene: TRBJ2-7; d_gene: TRBD1; v_gene: TRBV28; len: 15; CDR3nt: TGTGCCAGCAGCCGTCCCGGGACAGGGTACTACGAGCAGTACTTC; CDR3aa: CASSRPGTGYYEQYF
abundance: -; j_gene: TRBJ1-5; d_gene: TRBD1; v_gene: TRBV6-5; len: 15; CDR3nt: TGTGCCAGCAGAAGCGGACAGGCGACCTATCAGCCCCAGCATTTT; CDR3aa: CASRSGQATYQPQHF
abundance: few; j_gene: TRBJ1-6; d_gene: -; v_gene: TRBV3-1/TRBV3-2; len: 14; CDR3nt: TGTGCCAGCAGCCTTCTCGGGGAATCAGGACCCCTCCACTTT; CDR3aa: CASSLLGESGPLHF
abundance: -; j_gene: TRBJ1-4; d_gene: -; v_gene: TRBV5-1; len: 14; CDR3nt: TGCGCCAGCAGCTTGCGTCAGGGGTATGAAAAACTGTTTTTT; CDR3aa: CASSLRQGYEKLFF
abundance: -; j_gene: TRBJ2-1; d_gene: TRBD2; v_gene: TRBV11-2; len: 16; CDR3nt: TGTGCCAGCAGCTCCGGTCTGGGACTAGCGGGCAATGAGCAGTTCTTC; CDR3aa: CASSSGLGLAGNEQFF
abundance: -; j_gene: TRBJ2-7; d_gene: -; v_gene: TRBV20-1; len: 14; CDR3nt: TGCAGTGCTAGTAAGGACTCCCGGCCCTACGAGCAGTACTTC; CDR3aa: CSASKDSRPYEQYF
abundance: once; j_gene: TRBJ2-5; d_gene: TRBD2; v_gene: TRBV3-1/TRBV3-2; len: 16; CDR3nt: TGTGCCAGCAGCCACGGAGCGGGAGTTACGGGGGAGACCCAGTACTTC; CDR3aa: CASSHGAGVTGETQYF
abundance: once; j_gene: TRBJ2-7; d_gene: -; v_gene: TRBV11-2; len: 15; CDR3nt: TGTGCCAGCAGCTCCACGGACTATGCTAGCTACGAGCAGTACTTC; CDR3aa: CASSSTDYASYEQYF
abundance: -; j_gene: TRBJ2-7; d_gene: TRBD1; v_gene: TRBV28; len: 14; CDR3nt: TGTGCCAGCAGTTATCCGGACAGGGGTTCCGAGCAGTACTTC; CDR3aa: CASSYPDRGSEQYF
abundance: -; j_gene: TRBJ1-2; d_gene: -; v_gene: TRBV20-1; len: 11; CDR3nt: TGCAGTGCGAGGGACTTCGGGGACTACACCTTC; CDR3aa: CSARDFGDYTF
abundance: once; j_gene: TRBJ2-6; d_gene: -; v_gene: TRBV24-1; len: 15; CDR3nt: TGTGCCACCAGTGATCCGGGGTCTGGGGCCAACGTCCTGACTTTC; CDR3aa: CATSDPGSGANVLTF
abundance: -; j_gene: TRBJ1-5; d_gene: -; v_gene: TRBV6-6; len: 12; CDR3nt: TGTGCCAGCAGTCATCTTATACAGCCCCAGCATTTT; CDR3aa: CASSHLIQPQHF
abundance: -; j_gene: TRBJ1-1; d_gene: TRBD1; v_gene: TRBV2; len: 13; CDR3nt: TGTGCCAGCCGGGGACAGGCAAACACTGAAGCTTTCTTT; CDR3aa: CASRGQANTEAFF
abundance: -; j_gene: TRBJ2-7; d_gene: -; v_gene: TRBV6-5; len: 12; CDR3nt: TGTGCCAGCATGGGTAGCGTGTACGAGCAGTACTTC; CDR3aa: CASMGSVYEQYF
abundance: -; j_gene: TRBJ2-7; d_gene: TRBD1; v_gene: TRBV5-4; len: 14; CDR3nt: TGTGCCAGCTCCCGTCCAGGGGGCATCTACGAGCAGTACTTC; CDR3aa: CASSRPGGIYEQYF
abundance: -; j_gene: TRBJ2-7; d_gene: TRBD2; v_gene: TRBV12-5; len: 16; CDR3nt: TGTGCTAGTGGTTCAAGGACTAGCGGGGTATCCTACGAGCAGTACTTC; CDR3aa: CASGSRTSGVSYEQYF
abundance: few; j_gene: TRBJ1-2; d_gene: TRBD1; v_gene: TRBV20-1; len: 13; CDR3nt: TGCAGTGCTAGTCCGACAGGGGAATATGGCTACACCTTC; CDR3aa: CSASPTGEYGYTF
abundance: -; j_gene: TRBJ2-7; d_gene: TRBD2; v_gene: TRBV28; len: 14; CDR3nt: TGTGCCACCCTCCGACTAGCGGGAAAGTACGAGCAGTACTTC; CDR3aa: CATLRLAGKYEQYF
abundance: -; j_gene: TRBJ1-1; d_gene: TRBD1; v_gene: TRBV28; len: 13; CDR3nt: TGTGCCAGCCGGGACAGGGGAAACACTGAAGCTTTCTTT; CDR3aa: CASRDRGNTEAFF
abundance: -; j_gene: TRBJ1-2; d_gene: -; v_gene: TRBV28; len: 15; CDR3nt: TGTGCCAGCAGTCCCCTCAACAGGGATAACTATGGCTACACCTTC; CDR3aa: CASSPLNRDNYGYTF
abundance: -; j_gene: TRBJ2-1; d_gene: TRBD2; v_gene: TRBV12-3/TRBV12-4; len: 13; CDR3nt: TGTGCCAGCAGTTTCAGTGGGAGGGATGAGCAGTTCTTC; CDR3aa: CASSFSGRDEQFF
abundance: -; j_gene: TRBJ2-7; d_gene: TRBD2; v_gene: TRBV3-1/TRBV3-2; len: 18; CDR3nt: TGTGCCAGCAGCCAAGATAGTTGGGGAGTAGCGGGAATCTACGAGCAGTACTTC; CDR3aa: CASSQDSWGVAGIYEQYF
abundance: -; j_gene: TRBJ1-2; d_gene: -; v_gene: TRBV6-2/TRBV6-3; len: 13; CDR3nt: TGTGCCAGCAGTTACTCCTTAGTGGATGGCTACACCTTC; CDR3aa: CASSYSLVDGYTF
abundance: -; j_gene: TRBJ2-7; d_gene: TRBD1; v_gene: TRBV6-2/TRBV6-3; len: 15; CDR3nt: TGTGCCAGCAGTCGCGGACAGGTCAGCTCCTACGAGCAGTACTTC; CDR3aa: CASSRGQVSSYEQYF
abundance: -; j_gene: TRBJ1-1; d_gene: TRBD1; v_gene: TRBV10-3; len: 16; CDR3nt: TGTGCCATCAGGGCGGCAGACAGGGCATTGAACACTGAAGCTTTCTTT; CDR3aa: CAIRAADRALNTEAFF
abundance: few; j_gene: TRBJ2-7; d_gene: TRBD2; v_gene: TRBV15; len: 18; CDR3nt: TGTGCCACCAGCAGAGATCAGGGACTAGCGGCCCCCGCCTACGAGCAGTACTTC; CDR3aa: CATSRDQGLAAPAYEQYF
abundance: -; j_gene: TRBJ2-1; d_gene: TRBD2; v_gene: TRBV10-3; len: 15; CDR3nt: TGTGCCATCAGGACGGGACTAGCGGAGTACAATGAGCAGTTCTTC; CDR3aa: CAIRTGLAEYNEQFF
abundance: -; j_gene: TRBJ2-1; d_gene: TRBD2; v_gene: TRBV6-1; len: 18; CDR3nt: TGTGCCAGCAGTGTACTAGCGGGGGGGCAAACAAAGACGGATGAGCAGTTCTTC; CDR3aa: CASSVLAGGQTKTDEQFF
abundance: -; j_gene: TRBJ2-7; d_gene: -; v_gene: TRBV5-4; len: 13; CDR3nt: TGTGCCAGCAGCTTAACGGGGGTGGACGAGCAGTACTTC; CDR3aa: CASSLTGVDEQYF
abundance: -; j_gene: TRBJ1-3; d_gene: -; v_gene: TRBV19; len: 11; CDR3nt: TGTGCCAGTACCGCGGGAAACACCATATATTTT; CDR3aa: CASTAGNTIYF
abundance: -; j_gene: TRBJ2-7; d_gene: -; v_gene: TRBV5-6; len: 14; CDR3nt: TGTGCCAGCAGCTTTCCGGGAACCACCTACGAGCAGTACTTC; CDR3aa: CASSFPGTTYEQYF
abundance: -; j_gene: TRBJ1-6; d_gene: -; v_gene: TRBV7-2; len: 16; CDR3nt: TGTGCCAGCAGCTTGGGGGGGGTCTCCTATAATTCACCCCTCCACTTT; CDR3aa: CASSLGGVSYNSPLHF
abundance: once; j_gene: TRBJ2-7; d_gene: -; v_gene: TRBV5-1; len: 15; CDR3nt: TGCGCCAGCAGTGTGGGGAGCGTAGGGCCCTACGAGCAGTACTTC; CDR3aa: CASSVGSVGPYEQYF
abundance: -; j_gene: TRBJ1-2; d_gene: TRBD1; v_gene: TRBV14; len: 15; CDR3nt: TGTGCCAGCAGCCCCCGACAGGGTTTATCCTATGGCTACACCTTC; CDR3aa: CASSPRQGLSYGYTF
abundance: -; j_gene: TRBJ1-5; d_gene: -; v_gene: TRBV3-1/TRBV3-2; len: 15; CDR3nt: TGTGCCAGCAGCCAAGGACGCGGGGGGTATCAGCCCCAGCATTTT; CDR3aa: CASSQGRGGYQPQHF
abundance: once; j_gene: TRBJ2-7; d_gene: TRBD2; v_gene: TRBV7-2; len: 13; CDR3nt: TGTGCCAGCAGCCCGGGACTAGCCCGCGAGCAGTACTTC; CDR3aa: CASSPGLAREQYF
abundance: -; j_gene: TRBJ2-2; d_gene: TRBD1; v_gene: TRBV10-3; len: 18; CDR3nt: TGTGCCATCAGTGAGTCCGGGACAGGGCGTTCGAACACCGGGGAGCTGTTTTTT; CDR3aa: CAISESGTGRSNTGELFF
abundance: -; j_gene: TRBJ2-1; d_gene: TRBD2; v_gene: TRBV5-1; len: 16; CDR3nt: TGCGCCAGCAGTCCACCTTCGGCTAGCGGGAAGACTGAGCAGTTCTTC; CDR3aa: CASSPPSASGKTEQFF
abundance: -; j_gene: TRBJ1-2; d_gene: -; v_gene: TRBV10-3; len: 15; CDR3nt: TGTGCCATCAGTGGGACGGGAATAACTAACTATGGCTACACCTTC; CDR3aa: CAISGTGITNYGYTF
abundance: -; j_gene: TRBJ2-1; d_gene: TRBD2; v_gene: TRBV30; len: 17; CDR3nt: TGTGCCTGGAGTGTACGGAGGTCGCGGGAGGGTGCTGGTGAGCAGTTCTTC; CDR3aa: CAWSVRRSREGAGEQFF
abundance: -; j_gene: TRBJ1-5; d_gene: -; v_gene: TRBV6-5; len: 15; CDR3nt: TGTGCCGGGCGGCGGGGTGAGAATAGCAATCAGCCCCAGCATTTT; CDR3aa: CAGRRGENSNQPQHF
abundance: -; j_gene: TRBJ2-7; d_gene: TRBD1; v_gene: TRBV19; len: 13; CDR3nt: TGTGCCAGTAGGTCGGACAGGGAAGGCGAGCAGTACTTC; CDR3aa: CASRSDREGEQYF
abundance: -; j_gene: TRBJ1-1; d_gene: -; v_gene: TRBV30; len: 14; CDR3nt: TGTGCCTCCAAGACCAGGACAGTGAACACTGAAGCTTTCTTT; CDR3aa: CASKTRTVNTEAFF
abundance: once; j_gene: TRBJ1-5; d_gene: -; v_gene: TRBV7-9; len: 15; CDR3nt: TGTGCCAGCAGCTTAGCCGCAGGGATCCCTCAGCCCCAGCATTTT; CDR3aa: CASSLAAGIPQPQHF
abundance: -; j_gene: TRBJ1-2; d_gene: -; v_gene: TRBV10-2; len: 14; CDR3nt: TGCGCCAGCACAAACGCGGGAAGTAACTATGGCTACACCTTC; CDR3aa: CASTNAGSNYGYTF
abundance: once; j_gene: TRBJ2-7; d_gene: -; v_gene: TRBV18; len: 15; CDR3nt: TGTGCCAGCTCACCACTAGTTATCGAGCCCTACGAGCAGTACTTC; CDR3aa: CASSPLVIEPYEQYF
abundance: -; j_gene: TRBJ2-7; d_gene: -; v_gene: TRBV29-1; len: 14; CDR3nt: TGCAGCGTTGCCCCGGGACATAATATCTACGAGCAGTACTTC; CDR3aa: CSVAPGHNIYEQYF